This T cell receptor (beta chain) was recorded in a study of cytomegalovirus exposure and HLA in healthy donors. Whole-study findings and limits: Both high specificity and high sensitivity reportedly marked the classifier's diagnosis of cytomegalovirus status. Later analysis suggested links between common viral pathogens and several top significant clusters.

Donors consisted of healthy bone marrow donors. While unrecorded immune exposures were likely, the donors were nominally healthy when sampled. On this clone: Its antigen is not known.

Trimming removed 3 bases from V and 0 bases from J, with 12 bases in between. Looked up from germline, CDR1 is SGHTA and CDR2 is FQGTGA. The CDR3 covers 16 residues. The primer mix had 60 Vbeta and 13 Jbeta primers. Some clones are missing from TCRdb's copy, which holds only in-frame ones; the method was immunoSEQ multiplex PCR. The profile covers about 120,000 clones, with 55% to 75% appearing a single time and more than 8% taken by the ten largest. The specimen was PBMCs. This receptor was taken from a woman between 40 and 50 years old in good health and CMV-seropositive. The gene calls are TRBV7-3 and TRBJ1-3; tentatively, D is TRBD1 (5 bases). As DNA, the CDR3 is TGTGCCAGCAGCTTGGGGCAATTGATCTCTGGAAACACCATATATTTT. Amino acid sequence: CASSLGQLISGNTIYF. Full variable domain (missing parts from reference TRBV7-3 and TRBJ1-3): GAGVSQTPSNKVTEKGKYVELRCDPISGHTALYWYRQSLGQGPEFLIYFQGTGAADDSGLPNDRFFAVRPEGSVSTLKIQRTERGDSAVYLCASSLGQLISGNTIYFGEGSWLTVV.